What follows describes a single T cell receptor beta chain. Its antigen is still unknown. The data are from a study of blood T cells in healthy people across ages. Broader study findings: Naive T cell percentage showed a strong correlation with the diversity of TCR beta.

For the second PCR, which ran for about 7 to 12 cycles, a sample-barcoded 5' primer and a J-beta primer mix were used. TCRdb redid the calling of the 5' RACE reads with MiXCR, one entry per CDR3 protein. The table has some 1 million distinct CDR3 sequences, around 43% seen once; the top ten hold approximately 20%. The germline gives CDR1 SGHVS, CDR2 FQNEAQ. V was pared by 0 bases and J by 4 bases, with 6 bases between. There are 14 residues in the CDR3. The sequence was collected from a woman aged 60 to 75 in good health. This chain joins TRBV7-8 and TRBJ1-4; no clear D. Sequencing used blood. The CDR3 bases are TGTGCCAGCAGCTTAGCCGGTCGTAATGAAAAACTGTTTTTT. It yields the protein CASSLAGRNEKLFF.